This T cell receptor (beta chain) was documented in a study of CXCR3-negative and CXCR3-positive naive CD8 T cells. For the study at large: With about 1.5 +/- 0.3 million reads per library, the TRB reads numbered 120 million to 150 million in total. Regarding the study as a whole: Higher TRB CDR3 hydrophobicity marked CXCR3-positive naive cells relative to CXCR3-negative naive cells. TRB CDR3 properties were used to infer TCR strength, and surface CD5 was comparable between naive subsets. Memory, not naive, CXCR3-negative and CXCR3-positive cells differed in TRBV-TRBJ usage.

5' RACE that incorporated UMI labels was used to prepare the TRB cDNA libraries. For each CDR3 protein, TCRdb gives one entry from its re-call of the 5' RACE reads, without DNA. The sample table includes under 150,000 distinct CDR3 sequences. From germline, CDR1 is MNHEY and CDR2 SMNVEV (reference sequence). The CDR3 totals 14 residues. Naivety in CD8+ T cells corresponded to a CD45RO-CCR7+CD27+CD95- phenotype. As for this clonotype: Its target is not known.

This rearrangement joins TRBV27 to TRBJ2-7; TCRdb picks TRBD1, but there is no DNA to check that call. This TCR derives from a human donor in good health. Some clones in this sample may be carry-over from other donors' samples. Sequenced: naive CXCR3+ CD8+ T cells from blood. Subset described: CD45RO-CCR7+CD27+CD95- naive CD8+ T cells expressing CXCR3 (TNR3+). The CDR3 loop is CASSSQGLTYEQYF.